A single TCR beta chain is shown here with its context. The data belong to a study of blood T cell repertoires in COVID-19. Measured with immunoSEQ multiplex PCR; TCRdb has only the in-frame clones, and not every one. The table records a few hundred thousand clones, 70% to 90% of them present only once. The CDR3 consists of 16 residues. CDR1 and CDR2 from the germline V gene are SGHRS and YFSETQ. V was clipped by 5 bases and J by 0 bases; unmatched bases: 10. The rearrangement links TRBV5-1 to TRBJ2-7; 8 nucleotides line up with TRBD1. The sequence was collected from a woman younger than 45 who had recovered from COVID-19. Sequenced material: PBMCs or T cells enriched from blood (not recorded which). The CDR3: CASRRAGTGTSYEQYF. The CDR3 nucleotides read TGCGCCAGCAGACGCGCCGGGACAGGAACCTCCTACGAGCAGTACTTC.